Shown below are 3 T cell receptor beta chains from a single sample sequenced in a study of tumour-infiltrating T cells in Burkitt lymphoma. Only in-frame clones appear in the TCRdb table, and some are missing; sequencing was by immunoSEQ multiplex PCR. The sample gives about 14,000 clones, about 85% of which show up once; approximately 1.5% is in the top ten. Sequencing input: tumor tissue. The source is a human donor with diffuse large B-cell lymphoma.

V gene TRBV7-9 combines with J gene TRBJ2-3; D unclear. V was trimmed by 3 bases and J by 5 bases, leaving 6 bases between them. CDR3 length equals 12 residues. CDR1 SEHNR and CDR2 FQNEAQ come from the germline V gene (reference sequence). The CDR3 coding sequence is TGTGCCAGCAGCTTTGAAGGAGATACGCAGTATTTT. As protein: CASSFEGDTQYF.

As DNA, the CDR3 is TGCAGTGCTGGTAAAAGGCCGGAAGCTTTCTTT. This gives the protein CSAGKRPEAFF. V usage is TRBV20-1 and J usage is TRBJ1-1; D ambiguous. There are 11 residues in the CDR3. Germline CDR1 reads DFQATT; CDR2 reads SNEGSKA (reference sequence). V was cut by 5 bases and J by 8 bases, with 12 bases left in between.

J is TRBJ2-2 and V is TRBV5-6, with D tentatively TRBD1 (6 bases). Trimming left V 1 base short and J 1 base short, with 8 bases between. CDR1 is SGHDT and CDR2 is YYEEEE in the germline V gene. This CDR3 is 15 amino acids long. CDR3 region: CASSLQTGNTGELFF. The CDR3 DNA sequence: TGTGCCAGCAGCTTGCAGACAGGGAACACCGGGGAGCTGTTTTTT.